Listed below are T cell receptor beta chains from one sample, sequenced in a study of T cell responses to AZD1222 COVID-19 vaccine. Produced via immunoSEQ multiplex PCR; TCRdb's table is partial and in-frame only. The table has about 150,000 clones, 88% seen once. This sample comprised peripheral blood, obtained on day 0 of MenACWY control vaccination. The origin of the receptors is an adult in good health. Each CDR3 is given with its conserved first and last residue. Fields, in order: V gene, clone size, CDR3 protein. Size is stated for part of the rows, as once, few or many counts, or as a class when the clone is expanded.

TRBV7-8 . CASSLARQRPYTF
TRBV11-1 . CASSPDTEAFF
TRBV20-1 once CSASLRLGYGYTF
TRBV2 . CASSEGPNRGQPQHF
TRBV29-1 . CSVEEVDYGYTF
TRBV4-3 few CASSQEAGMGQGNIQYF
TRBV5-6 . CASSAGRAEQFF
TRBV14 . CASSPPREATNEKLFF
TRBV28 . CASSPTGPRNEQFF
TRBV29-1 . CSVEPRQGEQYF
TRBV2 few CASPASGGSDTQYF
TRBV5-5 once CASSLEPGRNSPLHF
TRBV19 . CASSTSNRVRETQYF
TRBV13 . CASSHYRTGPSYGYTF
TRBV5-5 . CASSLGYLDTQYF
TRBV28 . CASSLGDRDDTQYF
TRBV19 . CASTPTGINYGYTF
TRBV25-1 . CASGRGSGELFF
TRBV4-1 . CASSLIRGGYEQYF
TRBV11-2 few CASSLNNQETQYF
TRBV19 few CASGQVGSEQYF
TRBV6-5 . CASRSGLDSYNEQFF
TRBV5-1 . CASSPRGSTYEQYF
TRBV12-3/TRBV12-4 . CASSLWQNTEAFF
TRBV5-4 . CASSWRRGAGEKLFF
TRBV19 . CASRGSSGRAQYNEQFF
TRBV6-6 . CASNRGGPQHF
TRBV4-3 . CASSPSSGGSYGYTF
TRBV19 . CASSTSGQGYYEQYF
TRBV6-1 . CASSEGGLAYEQYF
TRBV6-5 . CASSYSVSPGDEKLFF
TRBV7-2 . CASSLEMTGYRNTIYF
TRBV25-1 . CASSDPTGVNTEAFF
TRBV28 . CASRGGSPYNEQFF
TRBV5-4 . CATTSGGANYGYTF
TRBV19 . CASSIGGSRGGYTF
TRBV4-3 . CASSLDRANTGELFF
TRBV19 . CASWGPSLTEAFF
TRBV9 . CASSVEQLHNEQFF
TRBV4-2 few CASSQDQRAGNTIYF
TRBV2 . CASYTPSVYNEQFF
TRBV7-9 once CASSNNYGYTF
TRBV29-1 once CSADPYGYTF
TRBV7-8 . CASHRLGRRNTEAFF
TRBV5-1 . CASSLQGAGTDTQYF
TRBV7-6 . CASSLEHGDPRGYTF
TRBV20-1 . CSASPGTAGKNQPQHF
TRBV5-1 few CASSLARGAGGLGATNEKLFF
TRBV7-2 . CASSRHAPQTTGELFF
TRBV6-5 . CASNRARTEAFF
TRBV7-3 . CASGTGSGYGYTF
TRBV2 . CASGGLREQYF
TRBV18 . CASSPPSGRGDTQYF
TRBV27 . CASSLSGDSREKLFF
TRBV28 . CASSTGGRQPQHF
TRBV28 . CASNPQGGTEAFF
TRBV7-3 once CASSLSSSNVLTF
TRBV7-2 . CASSLRLGQGGTEAFF
TRBV28 . CASRRGQGDYYTF